The clone carrying this TCR beta chain was counted only a few times. Its matching antigen is unknown. These data are taken from a study of post-analysis software for immune sequencing data. Tagging with unique molecular identifiers was a feature of the TCR beta cDNA libraries. TCRdb re-called the PCR reads through MiXCR, storing one row per CDR3 protein. The data contain roughly 800,000 distinct CDR3 sequences, about 50% of them singletons. Overall study results and limits: In patients, TRBV5-6, TRBV5-1 and TRBV20-1 belonged to five or six TRBV segments found more frequently than in controls.

Trimming cost V 4 bases and J 6 bases; bases outside gene matches: 5. CDR3 length: 15 residues. The TCR originated in a girl aged 5-17 years with multiple sclerosis. Sample: blood. The chain employs TRBV12-3 or TRBV12-4 and TRBJ2-1, with 11 bases lining up with TRBD1. This chain's CDR3 is CASSSRTGGINEQFF. Here the CDR3 DNA reads TGTGCCAGCAGTTCGAGGACAGGGGGCATCAATGAGCAGTTCTTC.